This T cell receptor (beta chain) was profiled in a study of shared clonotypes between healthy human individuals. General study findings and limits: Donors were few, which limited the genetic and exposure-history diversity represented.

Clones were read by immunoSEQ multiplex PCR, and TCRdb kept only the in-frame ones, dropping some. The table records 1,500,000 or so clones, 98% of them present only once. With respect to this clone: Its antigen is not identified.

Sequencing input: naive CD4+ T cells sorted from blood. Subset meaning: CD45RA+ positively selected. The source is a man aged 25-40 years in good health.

The CDR3 region has the DNA TGTGCCTGGAGTGTTCCTGGCAGGGCGTTTGGCTACACCTTC. Its translation is CAWSVPGRAFGYTF. The chain recombines TRBV30 with TRBJ1-2; D may be TRBD1 (5 bases). The CDR3 consists of 14 residues. V dropped 0 bases and J dropped 7 bases, with 15 bases sitting between them. Looked up from germline, CDR1 is GTSNPN and CDR2 is SVGIG (reference sequence).